A single sample is the source of the 29 T cell receptor beta chains below, sequenced in a study of blood T cell repertoires in COVID-19. Clones were read by immunoSEQ multiplex PCR, and TCRdb kept only the in-frame ones, dropping some. The sample consists of 150,000 or so clones, around 83% of them appearing once. Sequencing was performed on peripheral blood. The receptors originated from a woman aged 60-75 years with acute or convalescent COVID-19.

The chain has TRBV24-1 and TRBJ2-1; tentatively, D is TRBD2 (6 bases). Germline V gene data show CDR1 as KGHDR and CDR2 as SFDVKD. CDR3 length: 17 amino acids. V shed 0 bases and J shed 4 bases, with 15 bases lying between them. In nucleotides, the CDR3 is TGTGCCACCAGTGATTTGCCGCGTGGGGGGAGTTACAATGAGCAGTTCTTC. This gives the protein CATSDLPRGGSYNEQFF.

The chain has TRBV12-3 or TRBV12-4 and TRBJ1-3; unclear D gene. Trimming removed 4 bases at V and 4 bases at J, with 8 bases between. The CDR3 is 13 amino acids. CDR3 sequence: CASSSGSGNTIYF. The CDR3 DNA sequence: TGTGCCAGCAGTTCCGGGTCAGGAAACACCATATATTTT.

The chain joins TRBV5-1 to TRBJ1-1; D gene ambiguous. Germline V gene lookup returns CDR1 SGHRS and CDR2 YFSETQ. Trimming cost V 1 base and J 1 base, with 5 bases left between them. The CDR3 consists of 13 residues. CDR3 protein: CASSLLQNTEAFF. The DNA of the CDR3 is TGCGCCAGCAGCTTGTTACAGAACACTGAAGCTTTCTTT.

The V call is TRBV6-5, the J call TRBJ1-3; D perhaps matches TRBD1 (5 bases). Trimming stripped 7 bases from V and 0 bases from J, with 13 bases between. This CDR3 has 15 residues. Germline V gene data show CDR1 as MNHEY and CDR2 as SVGAGI. CDR3 sequence (DNA): TGTGCCAGCATGCGCGGGACTCACTCTGGAAACACCATATATTTT. Amino acids: CASMRGTHSGNTIYF.

The gene calls are TRBV24-1 and TRBJ1-2; D is unclear. Trimming took off 3 bases at V and 4 bases at J, with 11 bases between the two ends. This CDR3 comprises 14 residues. Germline lookup yields CDR1 KGHDR and CDR2 SFDVKD. CDR3 residues: CATSDTRGPYGYTF. The CDR3 nucleotides read TGTGCCACCAGTGATACCCGTGGGCCCTATGGCTACACCTTC.

V and J are TRBV30 and TRBJ2-5; 10 nucleotides line up with TRBD2. The germline CDR1 and CDR2 sequences are GTSNPN and SVGIG (reference sequence). The CDR3 extends over 16 amino acids. Unmatched junction bases numbered 16, after V lost 3 bases and J lost 9 bases. In DNA form, the CDR3 reads TGTGCCTGGAGCCTAGCGGGGGCCGAGGTCGGTGCGGCCCAGTACTTC. Its translation is CAWSLAGAEVGAAQYF.

This clone came up a few times. The chain carries TRBV4-1 and TRBJ1-5; D unclear. V was trimmed by 0 bases and J by 4 bases, leaving 10 bases between them. There are 15 residues in the CDR3. Germline V gene sequence: CDR1 MGHRA, CDR2 YSYEKL. The CDR3 here is CASSQDPHGNQPQHF. Here the CDR3 DNA reads TGCGCCAGCAGCCAAGATCCCCACGGGAATCAGCCCCAGCATTTT.

This chain connects TRBV5-4 to TRBJ2-7, with TRBD1 identical over 8 bases. V dropped 0 bases and J dropped 5; count of bases not matched to a gene: 4. Germline V gene lookup returns CDR1 SGHNT and CDR2 YYREEE (reference sequence). There are 14 residues in the CDR3. The CDR3 spells CASSLGQGFNEQYF. CDR3 DNA sequence: TGTGCCAGCAGCTTGGGACAGGGGTTTAACGAGCAGTACTTC.

This chain connects TRBV7-8 to TRBJ2-7; no clear D. The CDR3 consists of 11 residues. Trimming pared 4 bases from V and 4 bases from J, leaving 5 bases between. In germline, CDR1 is SGHVS, CDR2 FQNEAQ. The CDR3 loop reads CASSSRYEQYF. The CDR3 DNA reads as TGTGCCAGCAGCTCGCGGTACGAGCAGTACTTC.

The chain combines TRBV19 with TRBJ1-5; 7 nucleotides agree with TRBD1. Germline trimming cut 7 bases from V and 2 bases from J; bases unmatched to any gene: 11. CDR1 and CDR2 (germline): LNHDA, SQIVND (reference sequence). This CDR3 region has 16 residues. The CDR3 sequence is CASTMGRTGGNQPQHF. The CDR3 DNA reads as TGTGCCAGTACCATGGGTAGGACAGGAGGCAATCAGCCCCAGCATTTT.

The rearrangement links TRBV7-2 to TRBJ1-2, with a tentative D call TRBD1 (5 bases). The CDR3 is 14 amino acids. Trimming cost V 1 base and J 2 bases, with 8 bases left between them. Germline CDR1 SGHTA, CDR2 FQGNSA. CDR3 sequence (DNA): TGTGCCAGCAGCTTAGTGTCAGGGAACTATGGCTACACCTTC. It codes for CASSLVSGNYGYTF.

The CDR3 region has the DNA TGTGCCAGCAGCGTCGACAGGATGAGATATGGCTACACCTTC. Translated: CASSVDRMRYGYTF. The chain links TRBV2 to TRBJ1-2, with D maybe TRBD1 (6 bases). CDR3 size: 14 residues. Germline loops: CDR1 SNHLY, CDR2 FYNNEI. Trimming cost V 6 bases and J 5 bases, with 16 bases left between them.

This clone has just one count. A read error may produce the germline difference seen at one junction end. CDR3 in DNA: TGTGCTAGCAGCCCAAACTCGATTTACAATGAGCAGTTCTTC. Amino acids: CASSPNSIYNEQFF. This rearrangement joins TRBV7-7 to TRBJ2-1; D remains unclear. From germline, CDR1 is SSHAT and CDR2 FNYEAQ (reference sequence). The CDR3 covers 14 residues.

In its sample, this clone was seen a few times. The rearrangement links TRBV3-1 (or the pseudogene TRBV3-2) to TRBJ2-7, with D tentatively TRBD2 (6 bases). Germline V lookup: CDR1 LGHDT, CDR2 YNNKEL (reference sequence). Trimming removed 4 bases at V and 7 bases at J, with 11 bases between. The CDR3 consists of 12 residues. The CDR3 spells CASSPGSREQYF. The CDR3 DNA follows: TGTGCCAGCAGCCCCGGGAGTAGGGAGCAGTACTTC.

The chain has TRBV15 and TRBJ1-3, with D unresolved. Germline V lookup: CDR1 LNHNV, CDR2 YYDKDF (reference sequence). Trimming removed 4 bases from V and 4 bases from J, with 11 bases in between. The CDR3 length is 14 residues. The CDR3 spells CATSTAVFGNTIYF. The CDR3 coding sequence is TGTGCCACCAGCACCGCGGTATTCGGAAACACCATATATTTT. The complete variable domain, with remaining parts taken from reference TRBV15 and TRBJ1-3, reads DAMVIQNPRYQVTQFGKPVTLSCSQTLNHNVMYWYQQKSSQAPKLLFHYYDKDFNNEADTPDNFQSRRPNTSFCFLDIRSPGLGDTAMYLCATSTAVFGNTIYFGEGSWLTVV.

This chain joins TRBV4-3 and TRBJ1-3; 8 bases are a match to TRBD1. Per the germline V gene, CDR1 is LGHNA and CDR2 is YSLEER. Unmatched junction bases numbered 7, after V lost 3 bases and J lost 3 bases. CDR3 length: 16 amino acids. Written as DNA, the CDR3 is TGCGCCAGCAGCCATATCCAGGGGGCCTATGGAAACACCATATATTTT. This sequence encodes CASSHIQGAYGNTIYF.

The rearrangement links TRBV5-1 to TRBJ1-1, with TRBD1 matching 7 bases. CDR1 is SGHRS, CDR2 YFSETQ, per germline. This CDR3 region has 16 residues. The J segment lost 4 bases and the V segment lost 4 bases, leaving 13 bases of the junction unmatched. The CDR3 protein is CASSHGKGAASTEAFF. The CDR3 DNA reads as TGCGCCAGCAGCCACGGGAAGGGGGCCGCGAGCACTGAAGCTTTCTTT.

The chain carries TRBV6-6 and TRBJ2-5; D possibly corresponds to TRBD2 (5 bases). With 7 bases removed from V and 4 bases from J, the gap between germline ends came to 13 bases. This CDR3 region has 13 residues. In germline, CDR1 is MNHNY, CDR2 SVGAGI (reference sequence). CDR3 protein: CASKPEAPETQYF. The CDR3 DNA follows: TGTGCCAGCAAGCCGGAGGCGCCAGAGACCCAGTACTTC.

This sequence joins TRBV6-4 and TRBJ2-3, with 9 bases identical to TRBD1. Germline CDR1 and CDR2: MRHNA and SNTAGT. The CDR3 extends over 14 amino acids. Trimming at V came to 6 bases and at J to 4 bases, leaving 5 bases not matched to a gene. The DNA for the CDR3 is TGTGCCAGCAGCCGGGACAGGGAGTCAGATACGCAGTATTTT. Its translation is CASSRDRESDTQYF.

The chain joins TRBV7-8 to TRBJ2-7; perhaps TRBD1 as D (6 bases). V lost 1 base, J lost 3 bases, and 10 bases lay in between. The CDR3 consists of 14 residues. In germline, CDR1 is SGHVS, CDR2 FQNEAQ. The CDR3 DNA follows: TGTGCCAGCAGCTTAGGAGGGGGAATCTACGAGCAGTACTTC. This translates into CASSLGGGIYEQYF.

The chain joins TRBV6-5 to TRBJ1-2; D might be TRBD1 (5 bases). The V end was cut by 8 bases, the J end by 0 bases, with 10 bases between. The V gene's germline CDR1 is MNHEY and CDR2 SVGAGI. The CDR3 is 13 residues long. The CDR3 nucleotides are TGTGCCAGCCGGGCCAGGGCTAACTATGGCTACACCTTC. This encodes CASRARANYGYTF.

The chain is built from TRBV11-2 and TRBJ1-5; the D gene is possibly TRBD1 (5 bases). Germline CDR1 reads SGHAT; CDR2 reads FQNNGV. V was trimmed by 5 bases and J by 5 bases, leaving 10 bases between them. The CDR3 consists of 13 residues. Here the CDR3 reads CASSPGGYQPQHF. The CDR3 DNA is TGTGCCAGCAGCCCCGGGGGTTATCAGCCCCAGCATTTT.

The chain is built from TRBV10-3 and TRBJ2-1, with a tentative D call TRBD2 (6 bases). Deletions cut 10 bases from V and 0 bases from J, with 25 bases between. Germline V gene sequence: CDR1 ENHRY, CDR2 SYGVKD. CDR3 size: 18 residues. The CDR3 nucleotides are TGTGCCACCACTGCCCTCACGGGGGTTTCAAGCTCCTACAATGAGCAGTTCTTC. Residues: CATTALTGVSSSYNEQFF.

The chain joins TRBV15 to TRBJ1-2, with 7 bases fitting TRBD1. V was clipped by 3 bases and J by 4 bases; unmatched bases: 8. CDR1 and CDR2 from the germline V gene are LNHNV and YYDKDF (reference sequence). CDR3 size: 15 residues. DNA of the CDR3: TGTGCCACCAGCAGCCCTGACAGGGCGTTCTATGGCTACACCTTC. As protein: CATSSPDRAFYGYTF.

This chain uses TRBV4-1 with TRBJ2-3; 8 nucleotides align to TRBD2. The CDR3 contains 20 residues. Trimming at V came to 0 bases and at J to 0 bases, leaving 14 bases not matched to a gene. The germline CDR1 and CDR2 sequences are MGHRA and YSYEKL. CDR3: CASSQESGRGAYSSTDTQYF. The CDR3 DNA follows: TGCGCCAGCAGCCAAGAGTCGGGGCGGGGGGCCTATTCTAGCACAGATACGCAGTATTTT.

V and J are TRBV28 and TRBJ2-6; D possibly corresponds to TRBD1 (6 bases). Looked up from germline, CDR1 is MDHEN and CDR2 is SYDVKM. The V gene lost 5 bases and the J gene lost 0 bases, with 8 bases spanning the gap. CDR3 length: 15 residues. CDR3 sequence (DNA): TGTGCCAGCAGTCGAGGGGGCTCTGGGGCCAACGTCCTGACTTTC. Amino acid sequence: CASSRGGSGANVLTF.

The chain uses TRBV2 and TRBJ1-1, with 9 bases identical to TRBD1. The CDR3 extends over 15 amino acids. Per the germline V gene, CDR1 is SNHLY and CDR2 is FYNNEI. The V gene end was trimmed by 6 bases and the J gene end by 7 bases; junction bases not matched to a gene: 12. The CDR3 protein is CASRARTGARDEAFF. CDR3 in DNA: TGTGCCAGCAGGGCCCGGACAGGGGCGAGGGATGAAGCTTTCTTT. The whole variable domain, remainder taken from reference TRBV2 and TRBJ1-1, is EPEVTQTPSHQVTQMGQEVILRCVPISNHLYFYWYRQILGQKVEFLVSFYNNEISEKSEIFDDQFSVERPDGSNFTLKIRSTKLEDSAMYFCASRARTGARDEAFFGQGTRLTVV.

This clone has only one observation. The chain employs TRBV7-9 and TRBJ1-5; TRBD1 might be the D (6 bases). Germline loops: CDR1 SEHNR, CDR2 FQNEAQ (reference sequence). Between the trimmed V and J ends, which lost 3 bases and 6 bases, there was a span of 12 bases. The CDR3 sequence is 14 residues long. Here the CDR3 DNA reads TGTGCCAGCAGCTTGTGGACAGATCCTCAGCCCCAGCATTTT. It codes for CASSLWTDPQPQHF. The full variable domain, its missing parts supplied by reference TRBV7-9 and TRBJ1-5, is DTGVSQNPRHKITKRGQNVTFRCDPISEHNRLYWYRQTLGQGPEFLTYFQNEAQLEKSRLLSDRFSAERPKGSFSTLEIQRTEQGDSAMYLCASSLWTDPQPQHFGDGTRLSIL.

J is TRBJ2-7 and V is TRBV15; maybe TRBD1 (5 bases). With 0 bases removed from V and 2 bases from J, the gap between germline ends came to 11 bases. The CDR3 spans 15 residues. CDR1 is LNHNV and CDR2 is YYDKDF in the germline V gene (reference sequence). The CDR3 DNA sequence: TGTGCCACCAGCAGAGAAGCGACAGAAACCTACGAGCAGTACTTC. The encoded protein is CATSREATETYEQYF. The full variable domain, completed using reference TRBV15 and TRBJ2-7, is DAMVIQNPRYQVTQFGKPVTLSCSQTLNHNVMYWYQQKSSQAPKLLFHYYDKDFNNEADTPDNFQSRRPNTSFCFLDIRSPGLGDTAMYLCATSREATETYEQYFGPGTRLTVT.